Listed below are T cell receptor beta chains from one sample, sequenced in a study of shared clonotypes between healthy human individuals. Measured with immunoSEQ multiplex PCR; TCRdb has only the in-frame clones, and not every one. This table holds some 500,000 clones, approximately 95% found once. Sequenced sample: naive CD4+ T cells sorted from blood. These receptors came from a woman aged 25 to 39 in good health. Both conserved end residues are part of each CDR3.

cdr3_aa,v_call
CASTPVVRSGANVLTF,TRBV19
CASSIAGFGETQYF,TRBV19
CAREIGDRGNEQFF,TRBV19
CASSGSYNEQFF,TRBV11-3
CASSESRLGAFF,TRBV2
CASGLYEQGSGNTIYF,TRBV12-5
CASSPPGSRGNTIYF,TRBV7-9
CATGLAGAEQYF,TRBV19
CASSQGRASGTYEQYF,TRBV4-1
CASRNRDGYTF,TRBV28
CASSLVGTVSEQYF,TRBV5-8
CASSLSGYEQYF,TRBV7-9
CASSVQGPYEQYF,TRBV5-1
CASSLALGNQETQYF,TRBV7-9
CASRDGTYEQYF,TRBV2
CASSLGVRASPLHF,TRBV5-1
CASGRLAGVHEQFF,TRBV5-1
CAWSSGSREAFF,TRBV30
CASSSHQGQGNQPQHF,TRBV28
CASSGTGTSGMYNEQFF,TRBV5-8
CATSRTSENEQFF,TRBV15
CASSLVFVYEQYF,TRBV7-8
CASSPGTREKLFF,TRBV18
CSVELRGPNTEAFF,TRBV29-1
CAVRARGYEQYF,TRBV6-5
CASSQSHSGNSYNEQFF,TRBV4-2
CASSERGTEAFF,TRBV6-1
CASRRGSGANVLTF,TRBV5-1
CASSQVSGGTASGNTIYF,TRBV4-1
CASRDGQGVPYEQYF,TRBV28
CASSPVRDANTGELFF,TRBV18
CASSRRGEAEQYF,TRBV6-6
CASSEGQPAYEQYF,TRBV6-1
CASGGSGSYNEQFF,TRBV7-3
CATSGPPGQVYEQYF,TRBV15
CATLTGETNQPQHF,TRBV6-1
CASNSGGVVSEAFF,TRBV6-5
CASSLEGDTQYF,TRBV7-9
CASTRGATNEKLFF,TRBV25-1
CASSIYRTSGRNEQYF,TRBV19
CSAGTNQPQHF,TRBV20-1
CASIESYNMNTEAFF,TRBV6-1
CASSGLAGGEQYF,TRBV28
CASSRTTTSGSSETQYF,TRBV5-1
CASSQKGIDRAPNEKLFF,TRBV4-1
CASSRRTDNYGYTF,TRBV5-1
CASSRDCFSYNEQFF,TRBV21-1
CAGRLSLNTEAFF,TRBV28
CASSFAWSAGDRGEAFF,TRBV28
CASSSSGTSYEQYF,TRBV5-1
CASTRGGSYEQYF,TRBV5-1
CASSSDDTGELFF,TRBV5-1
CASGPQLAGNEQFF,TRBV27
CASRKEGETYEQYF,TRBV5-1
CASSLEQEGAQYF,TRBV7-9
CASSPGGREAGNTIYF,TRBV18